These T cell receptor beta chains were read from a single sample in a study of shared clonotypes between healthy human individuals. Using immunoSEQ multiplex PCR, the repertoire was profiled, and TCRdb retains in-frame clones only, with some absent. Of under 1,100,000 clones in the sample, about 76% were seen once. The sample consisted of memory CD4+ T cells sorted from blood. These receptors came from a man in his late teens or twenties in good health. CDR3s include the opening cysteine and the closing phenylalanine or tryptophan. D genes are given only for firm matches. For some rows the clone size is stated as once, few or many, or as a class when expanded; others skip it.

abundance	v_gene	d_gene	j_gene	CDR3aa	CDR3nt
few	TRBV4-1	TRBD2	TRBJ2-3	CASRPSGGFSTDTQYF	TGCGCCAGCAGACCTAGCGGGGGATTTAGCACAGATACGCAGTATTTT
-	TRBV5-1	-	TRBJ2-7	CASSSNPVASYEQYF	TGCGCCAGCAGCTCGAATCCGGTGGCCTCCTACGAGCAGTACTTC
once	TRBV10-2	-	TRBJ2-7	CAGGPTNYEQYF	TGCGCCGGGGGACCGACCAACTACGAGCAGTACTTC
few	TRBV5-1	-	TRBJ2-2	CASSLEGLTVGELFF	TGCGCCAGCAGCTTGGAGGGACTTACAGTGGGGGAGCTGTTTTTT
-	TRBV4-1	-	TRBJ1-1	CASSQDALGRSNTEAFF	TGCGCCAGCAGCCAAGATGCGCTCGGTCGGTCGAACACTGAAGCTTTCTTT
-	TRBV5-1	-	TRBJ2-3	CASSPGTAGVDTQYF	TGCGCCAGCAGCCCCGGGACCGCCGGGGTAGATACGCAGTATTTT
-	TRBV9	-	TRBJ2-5	CASSAEGQETQYF	TGTGCCAGCAGCGCCGAGGGACAAGAGACCCAGTACTTC
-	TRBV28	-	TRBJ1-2	CASRSEAYGYTF	TGTGCCAGCCGATCGGAAGCCTATGGCTACACCTTC
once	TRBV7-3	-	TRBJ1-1	CASSLGSPGMNTEAFF	TGTGCCAGCAGCTTAGGGTCCCCGGGGATGAACACTGAAGCTTTCTTT
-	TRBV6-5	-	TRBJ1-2	CASSYLSGDGYTF	TGTGCCAGCAGTTACTTATCAGGGGATGGCTACACCTTC
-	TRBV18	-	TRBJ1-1	CASSEVMNTEAFF	TGTGCCAGCTCAGAGGTAATGAACACTGAAGCTTTCTTT
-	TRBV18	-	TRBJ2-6	CASSRMGASGANVLTF	TGTGCCAGCTCGCGAATGGGGGCTTCTGGGGCCAACGTCCTGACTTTC
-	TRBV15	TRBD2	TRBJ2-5	CATSRGLAVQETQYF	TGTGCCACCAGCAGAGGACTAGCGGTCCAAGAGACCCAGTACTTC
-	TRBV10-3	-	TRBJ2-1	CAIRKGSYNEQFF	TGTGCCATCAGGAAGGGTTCCTACAATGAGCAGTTCTTC
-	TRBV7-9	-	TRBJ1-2	CASSIDLRGGYTF	TGTGCCAGCAGCATCGATCTCAGGGGAGGCTACACCTTC
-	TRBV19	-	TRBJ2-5	CASSIQGRQETQYF	TGTGCCAGTAGTATTCAGGGACGTCAAGAGACCCAGTACTTC
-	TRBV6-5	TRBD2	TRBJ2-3	CASRMGLAIADTQYF	TGTGCCAGCAGGATGGGACTAGCGATCGCAGATACGCAGTATTTT
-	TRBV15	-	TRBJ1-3	CATSGVGNTIYF	TGTGCCACCAGCGGCGTTGGAAACACCATATATTTT
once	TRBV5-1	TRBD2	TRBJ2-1	CASSMTSGPIDEQFF	TGCGCCAGCAGCATGACTAGCGGCCCCATCGATGAGCAGTTCTTC
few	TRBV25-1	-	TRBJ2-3	CASNAGFSDTQYF	TGTGCCAGCAACGCGGGATTCTCAGATACGCAGTATTTT
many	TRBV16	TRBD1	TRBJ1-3	CASSPNRGGRNTIYF	TGTGCCAGCAGCCCCAACAGGGGGGGAAGGAACACCATATATTTT
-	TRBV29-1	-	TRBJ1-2	CSVGTPGGYTF	TGCAGCGTTGGGACGCCCGGTGGCTACACCTTC
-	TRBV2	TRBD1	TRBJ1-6	CASSRGVFPGQDNSPLHF	TGTGCCAGCAGTCGGGGGGTTTTTCCGGGACAGGATAATTCACCCCTCCACTTT
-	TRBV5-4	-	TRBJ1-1	CASSTGYTLNTEAFF	TGTGCCAGCAGTACAGGGTATACATTGAACACTGAAGCTTTCTTT
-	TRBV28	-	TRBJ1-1	CASSFLGADTEAFF	TGTGCCAGCAGTTTTCTCGGGGCCGACACTGAAGCTTTCTTT
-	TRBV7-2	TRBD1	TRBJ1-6	CASSLLTGSYNSPLHF	TGTGCCAGCAGCCTCCTGACAGGGTCGTATAATTCACCCCTCCACTTT
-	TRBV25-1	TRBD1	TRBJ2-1	CASGQGVGEQFF	TGTGCCTCGGGACAGGGGGTCGGTGAGCAGTTCTTC
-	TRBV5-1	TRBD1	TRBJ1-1	CASSLRTGGNTEAFF	TGCGCCAGCAGCTTAAGGACAGGGGGAAACACTGAAGCTTTCTTT
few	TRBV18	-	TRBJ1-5	CASSSTGGRNQPQHF	TGTGCCAGCTCGTCGACAGGAGGTAGAAATCAGCCCCAGCATTTT
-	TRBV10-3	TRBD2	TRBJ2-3	CASRGGDTQYF	TGTGCCAGCCGCGGGGGGGATACGCAGTATTTT
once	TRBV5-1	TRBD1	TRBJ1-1	CASSPTGTGGAFTEAFF	TGCGCCAGCAGCCCGACAGGGACAGGGGGCGCGTTTACTGAAGCTTTCTTT
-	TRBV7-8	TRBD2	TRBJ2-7	CASSPSGRTYEQYF	TGTGCCAGCAGCCCTAGCGGGAGGACATACGAGCAGTACTTC
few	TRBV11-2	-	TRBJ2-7	CASSSSGFVYEQYF	TGTGCCAGCAGCTCCTCAGGGTTCGTCTACGAGCAGTACTTC
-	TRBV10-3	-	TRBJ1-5	CAISERGGNSNQPQHF	TGTGCCATCAGTGAGCGGGGGGGTAATAGCAATCAGCCCCAGCATTTT
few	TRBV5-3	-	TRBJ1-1	CARSFRVSKCEAFF	TGTGCCAGAAGCTTTAGGGTCTCGAAGTGTGAAGCTTTCTTT
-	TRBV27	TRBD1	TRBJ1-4	CASRPGTENEKLFF	TGTGCCAGCAGGCCCGGGACAGAGAATGAAAAACTGTTTTTT
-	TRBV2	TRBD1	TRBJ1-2	CASSLTGAGYTF	TGTGCCAGCAGTTTGACAGGGGCTGGCTACACCTTC
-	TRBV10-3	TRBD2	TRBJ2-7	CAISERGLASYEQYF	TGTGCCATCAGTGAGCGGGGACTAGCGTCCTACGAGCAGTACTTC
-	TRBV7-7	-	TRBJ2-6	CASSPSDSGANVLTF	TGTGCTAGCAGCCCGTCGGACTCTGGGGCCAACGTCCTGACTTTC
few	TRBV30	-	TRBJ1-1	CAWSVPFGEGAFF	TGTGCCTGGAGTGTACCTTTTGGGGAGGGAGCTTTCTTT
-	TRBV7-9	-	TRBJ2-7	CASSLGGTLSYEQYF	TGTGCCAGCAGCTTGGGGGGTACCCTATCCTACGAGCAGTACTTC
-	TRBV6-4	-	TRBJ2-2	CASSDGDTGELFF	TGTGCCAGCAGTGATGGAGACACCGGGGAGCTGTTTTTT
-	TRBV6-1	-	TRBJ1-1	CASSSRWAEAFF	TGTGCCAGCAGTTCCAGGTGGGCTGAAGCTTTCTTT
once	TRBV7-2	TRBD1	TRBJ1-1	CASSLAPQGVGEAFF	TGTGCCAGCAGCTTAGCCCCTCAGGGGGTGGGTGAAGCTTTCTTT
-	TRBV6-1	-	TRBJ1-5	CASSEPPSNQPQHF	TGTGCCAGCAGTGAACCGCCCTCCAATCAGCCCCAGCATTTT
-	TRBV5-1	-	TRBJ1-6	CASSLLGADNSPLHF	TGCGCCAGCAGCTTGCTTGGGGCCGATAATTCACCCCTCCACTTT
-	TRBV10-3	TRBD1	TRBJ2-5	CATFPGGGQGPQETQYF	TGTGCCACCTTCCCCGGGGGGGGACAGGGGCCCCAAGAGACCCAGTACTTC
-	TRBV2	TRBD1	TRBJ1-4	CASSRTGAGGNEKLFF	TGTGCCAGCAGCCGGACAGGGGCAGGAGGTAATGAAAAACTGTTTTTT
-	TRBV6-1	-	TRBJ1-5	CASRTSPGFDHF	TGTGCCAGCAGGACCTCTCCGGGGTTCGATCATTTT
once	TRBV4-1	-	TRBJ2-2	CASSRGRGTAGELFF	TGCGCCAGCAGCCGGGGCAGGGGGACTGCCGGGGAGCTGTTTTTT
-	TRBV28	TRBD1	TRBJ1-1	CASSLSARGRTEAFF	TGTGCCAGCAGTTTATCCGCCAGGGGGCGAACTGAAGCTTTCTTT
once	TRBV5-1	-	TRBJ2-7	CASSLDTPGGGQYF	TGCGCCAGCAGCTTGGACACACCCGGCGGTGGGCAGTACTTC
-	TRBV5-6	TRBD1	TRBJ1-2	CASSPGQVGFYGYTF	TGTGCCAGCAGCCCCGGACAGGTCGGGTTCTATGGCTACACCTTC